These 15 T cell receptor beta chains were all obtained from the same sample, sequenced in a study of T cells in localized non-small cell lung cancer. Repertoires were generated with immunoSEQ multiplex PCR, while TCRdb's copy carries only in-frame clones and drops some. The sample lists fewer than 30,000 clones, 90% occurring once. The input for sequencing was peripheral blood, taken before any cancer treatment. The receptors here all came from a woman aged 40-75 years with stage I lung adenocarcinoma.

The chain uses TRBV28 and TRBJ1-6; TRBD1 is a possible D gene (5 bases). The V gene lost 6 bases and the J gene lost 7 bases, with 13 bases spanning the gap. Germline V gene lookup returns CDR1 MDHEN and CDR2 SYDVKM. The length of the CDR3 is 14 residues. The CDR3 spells CASSPRVANSPLHF. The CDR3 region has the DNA TGTGCCAGCAGCCCCAGGGTTGCGAATTCACCCCTCCACTTT. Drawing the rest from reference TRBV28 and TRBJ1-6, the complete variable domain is DVKVTQSSRYLVKRTGEKVFLECVQDMDHENMFWYRQDPGLGLRLIYFSYDVKMKEKGDIPEGYSVSREKKERFSLILESASTNQTSMYLCASSPRVANSPLHFGNGTRLTVT.

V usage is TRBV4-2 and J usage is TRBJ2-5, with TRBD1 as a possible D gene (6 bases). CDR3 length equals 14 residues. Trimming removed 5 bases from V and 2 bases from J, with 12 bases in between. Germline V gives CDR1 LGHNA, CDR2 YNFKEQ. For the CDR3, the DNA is TGTGCCAGCAGCGACCCCAGGGGACAAGAGACCCAGTACTTC. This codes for CASSDPRGQETQYF.

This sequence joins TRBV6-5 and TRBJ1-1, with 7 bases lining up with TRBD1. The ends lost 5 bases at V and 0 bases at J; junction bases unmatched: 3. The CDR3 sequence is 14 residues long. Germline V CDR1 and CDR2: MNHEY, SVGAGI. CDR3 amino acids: CASSVGTVNTEAFF. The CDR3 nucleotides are TGTGCCAGCAGTGTAGGGACAGTGAACACTGAAGCTTTCTTT.

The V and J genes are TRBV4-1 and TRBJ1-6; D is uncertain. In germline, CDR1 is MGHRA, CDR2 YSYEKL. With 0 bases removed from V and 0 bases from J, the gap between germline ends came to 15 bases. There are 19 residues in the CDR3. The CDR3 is CASSQDFISGSSYNSPLHF. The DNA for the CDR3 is TGCGCCAGCAGCCAAGACTTTATATCGGGCAGCTCCTATAATTCACCCCTCCACTTT.

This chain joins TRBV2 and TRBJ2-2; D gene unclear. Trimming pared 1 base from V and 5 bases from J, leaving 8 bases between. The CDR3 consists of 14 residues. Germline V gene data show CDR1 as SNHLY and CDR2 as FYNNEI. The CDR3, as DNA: TGTGCCAGCAGTGAAGTTAGTACTACCGGGGAGCTGTTTTTT. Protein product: CASSEVSTTGELFF.

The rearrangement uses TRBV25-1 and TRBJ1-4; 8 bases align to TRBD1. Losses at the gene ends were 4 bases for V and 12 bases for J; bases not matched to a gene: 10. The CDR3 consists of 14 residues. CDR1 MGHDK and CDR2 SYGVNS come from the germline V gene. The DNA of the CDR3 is TGTGCCAGCAGTGTCGGACAGGGAAGTAGAGAACTGTTTTTT. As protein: CASSVGQGSRELFF.

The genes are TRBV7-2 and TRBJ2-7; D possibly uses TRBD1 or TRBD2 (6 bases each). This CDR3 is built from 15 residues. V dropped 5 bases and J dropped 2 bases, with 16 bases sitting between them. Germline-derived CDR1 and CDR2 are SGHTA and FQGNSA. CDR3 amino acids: CASSDEWGAPYEQYF. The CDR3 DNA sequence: TGTGCCAGCAGCGATGAGTGGGGGGCCCCCTACGAGCAGTACTTC.

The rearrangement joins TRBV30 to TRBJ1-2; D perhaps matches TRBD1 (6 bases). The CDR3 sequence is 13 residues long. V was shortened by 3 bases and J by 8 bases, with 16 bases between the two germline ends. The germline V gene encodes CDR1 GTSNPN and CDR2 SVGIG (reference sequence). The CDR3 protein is CAWSVGQGQGYTF. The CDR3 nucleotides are TGTGCCTGGAGCGTCGGGCAGGGGCAGGGCTACACCTTC.

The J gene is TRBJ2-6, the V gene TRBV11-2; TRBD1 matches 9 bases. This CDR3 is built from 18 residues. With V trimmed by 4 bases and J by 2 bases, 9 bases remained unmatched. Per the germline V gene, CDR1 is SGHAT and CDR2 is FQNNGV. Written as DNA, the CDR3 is TGTGCCAGCAGCTCCCAGGGGACAGGGACTGCTGGGGCCAACGTCCTGACTTTC. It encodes CASSSQGTGTAGANVLTF.

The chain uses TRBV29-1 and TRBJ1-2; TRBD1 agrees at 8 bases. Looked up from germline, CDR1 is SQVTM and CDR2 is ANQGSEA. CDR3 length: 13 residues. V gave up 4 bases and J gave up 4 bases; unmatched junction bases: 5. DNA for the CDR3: TGCAGCGTTGGACAGGGGCAAGGCTATGGCTACACCTTC. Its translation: CSVGQGQGYGYTF. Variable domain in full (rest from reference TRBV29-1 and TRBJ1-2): SAVISQKPSRDICQRGTSLTIQCQVDSQVTMMFWYRQQPGQSLTLIATANQGSEATYESGFVIDKFPISRPNLTFSTLTVSNMSPEDSSIYLCSVGQGQGYGYTFGSGTRLTVV.

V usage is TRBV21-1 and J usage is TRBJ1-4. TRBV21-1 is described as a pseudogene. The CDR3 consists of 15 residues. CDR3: CASSPRGRGEEKLFF. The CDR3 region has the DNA TGTGCCAGCAGCCCCCGGGGGAGGGGGGAGGAAAAACTGTTTTTT.

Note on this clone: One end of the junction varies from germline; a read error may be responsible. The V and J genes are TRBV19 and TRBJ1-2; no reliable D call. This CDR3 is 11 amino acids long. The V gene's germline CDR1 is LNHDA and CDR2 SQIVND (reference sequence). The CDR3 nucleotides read TGTGCCAGTGGTATCCTCTATGGCTACACCTTC. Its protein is CASGILYGYTF.

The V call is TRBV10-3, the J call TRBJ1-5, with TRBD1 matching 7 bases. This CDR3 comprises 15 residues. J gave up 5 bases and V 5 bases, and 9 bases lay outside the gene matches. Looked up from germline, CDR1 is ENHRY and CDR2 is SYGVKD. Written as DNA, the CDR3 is TGTGCCATCAGTAATGGGGGAGGGGGCGATCAGCCCCAGCATTTT. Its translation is CAISNGGGGDQPQHF.

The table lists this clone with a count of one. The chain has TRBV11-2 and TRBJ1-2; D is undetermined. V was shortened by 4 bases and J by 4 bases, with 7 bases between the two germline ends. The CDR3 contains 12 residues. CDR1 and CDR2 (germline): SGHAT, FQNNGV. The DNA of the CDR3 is TGTGCCAGCAGCTCAGGACCCTATGGCTACACCTTC. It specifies CASSSGPYGYTF.

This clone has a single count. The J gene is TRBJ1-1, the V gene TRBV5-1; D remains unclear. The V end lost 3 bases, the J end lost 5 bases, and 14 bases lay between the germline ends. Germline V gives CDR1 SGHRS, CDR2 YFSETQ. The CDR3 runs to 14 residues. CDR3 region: CASSSRAPGTEAFF. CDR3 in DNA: TGCGCCAGCAGCTCACGAGCACCGGGGACTGAAGCTTTCTTT.